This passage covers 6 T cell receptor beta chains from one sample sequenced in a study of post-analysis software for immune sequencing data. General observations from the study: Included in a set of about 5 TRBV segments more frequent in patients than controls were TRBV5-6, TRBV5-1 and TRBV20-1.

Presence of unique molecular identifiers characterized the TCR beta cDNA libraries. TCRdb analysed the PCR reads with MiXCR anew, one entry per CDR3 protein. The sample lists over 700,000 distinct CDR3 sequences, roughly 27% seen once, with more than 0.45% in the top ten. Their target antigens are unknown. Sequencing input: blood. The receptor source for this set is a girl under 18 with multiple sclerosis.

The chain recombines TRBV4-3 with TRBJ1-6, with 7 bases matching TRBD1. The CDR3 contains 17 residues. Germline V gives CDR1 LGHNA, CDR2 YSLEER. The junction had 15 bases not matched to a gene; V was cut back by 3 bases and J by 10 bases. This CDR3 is CASSQNVHRGVGSPLHF. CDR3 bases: TGCGCCAGCAGCCAGAATGTTCACAGGGGAGTAGGGTCACCCCTCCACTTT.

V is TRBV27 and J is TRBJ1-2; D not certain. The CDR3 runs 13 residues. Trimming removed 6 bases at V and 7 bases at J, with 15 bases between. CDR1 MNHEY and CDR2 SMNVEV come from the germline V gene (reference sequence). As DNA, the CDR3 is TGTGCCAGCAGGCGCGACCGGCTCAGTGGCTACACCTTC. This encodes CASRRDRLSGYTF.

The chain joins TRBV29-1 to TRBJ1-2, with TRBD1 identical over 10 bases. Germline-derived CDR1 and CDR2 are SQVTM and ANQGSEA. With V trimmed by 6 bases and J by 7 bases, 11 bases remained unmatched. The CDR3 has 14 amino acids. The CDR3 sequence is CSVRDRGTLSGYTF. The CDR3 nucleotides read TGCAGCGTGAGGGACAGGGGCACCCTTTCTGGCTACACCTTC.

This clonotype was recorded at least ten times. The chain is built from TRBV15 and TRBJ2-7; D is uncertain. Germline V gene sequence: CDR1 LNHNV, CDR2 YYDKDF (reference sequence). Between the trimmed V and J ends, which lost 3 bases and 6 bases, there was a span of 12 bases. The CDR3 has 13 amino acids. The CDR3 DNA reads TGTGCCACCAGCAGCCTCGTCCCAGGCGAGCAGTACTTC. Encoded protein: CATSSLVPGEQYF.

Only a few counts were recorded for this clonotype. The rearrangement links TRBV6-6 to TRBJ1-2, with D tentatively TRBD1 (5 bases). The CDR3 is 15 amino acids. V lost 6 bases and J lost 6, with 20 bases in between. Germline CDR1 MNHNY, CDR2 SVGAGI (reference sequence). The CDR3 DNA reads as TGTGCCAGCAGCCACTACCTCGGGGGGGATAATGGCTACACCTTC. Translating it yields CASSHYLGGDNGYTF.

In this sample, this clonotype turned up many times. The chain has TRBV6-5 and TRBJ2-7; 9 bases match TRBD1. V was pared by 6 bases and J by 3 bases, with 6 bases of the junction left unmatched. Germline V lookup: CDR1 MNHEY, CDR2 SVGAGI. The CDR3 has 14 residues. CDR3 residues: CASSRDRVHYEQYF. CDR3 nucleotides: TGTGCCAGCAGCCGGGACAGGGTACACTACGAGCAGTACTTC.